This TCR beta chain is from a study of identifying expanded T cells in peripheral blood. Study results and limitations: Differentially abundant clones: about 1.2 between replicates, around 17 at around 14 days, 19 to 20 at four. Across healthy donors, higher total template counts meant significantly greater roughly two-week count variance.

Remarks on this clone: Its antigen is unidentified.

Healthy donors had no documented immune events, such as infections, while sampled. Libraries were prepared by immunoSEQ multiplex PCR; TCRdb keeps only in-frame clonotypes and omits some of them. The sample includes tens of thousands of clones, 88% of them seen just once. The source material was blood. This TCR came from a person aged 18 to 75 in good health.

CDR3 region: CASSLQTTTYGYTF. CDR3 DNA: TGTGCCAGCTCATTACAGACGACGACTTATGGCTACACCTTC. The chain combines TRBV18 with TRBJ1-2; no clear D gene. V was cut by 5 bases and J by 5 bases, with 15 bases left in between. Germline CDR1 is KGHSH and CDR2 is LQKENI. There are 14 residues in the CDR3.